This TCR beta chain emerged from a study of blood T cells in healthy people across ages. Study-wide findings and caveats: For the donors, CMV status was unknown and possibly confounded expanded clonotype changes.

The CDR3 totals 12 residues. Germline V gene sequence: CDR1 DFQATT, CDR2 SNEGSKA (reference sequence). Between the trimmed V and J ends, which lost 4 bases and 0 bases, there was a span of 7 bases. Total RNA extracted from each sample amounted to at least 5 micrograms. About this clonotype: Its antigen is not known.

Through a sample-barcoded 5' primer and a J-beta primer mix, a second PCR was run for roughly 7 to 12 cycles. Researchers report that a template-switch adaptor with 12 random nucleotides tagged each cDNA molecule. Using its own MiXCR run on the 5' RACE reads, TCRdb lists one record per CDR3 protein. The sample holds about 1.6 million distinct CDR3 sequences, almost 35% seen once. The sequence was collected from a woman aged 25 to 39 in good health. The sequenced material came from blood. The chain recombines TRBV20-1 with TRBJ2-7, with unresolved D. CDR3 sequence (DNA): TGCAGTGCTATCTGGAGCTCCTACGAGCAGTACTTC. Encoded protein: CSAIWSSYEQYF.